The entry below describes one T cell receptor (beta chain). Its antigen is not identified. In chemo-refractory metastatic non-small-cell lung cancer, patients got ipilimumab CTLA-4 blockade together with focal radiation. This sample was taken from a study of radiotherapy plus CTLA-4 blockade in lung cancer. About the study: For approximately 19% of patients, objective responses occurred, and approximately 30% had disease control. The study, taken as a whole, reports: The best predictor of response was reported to be early blood T cell clone dynamics, with interferon-beta. In blood, after radiotherapy plus ipilimumab, tumor-derived TCR clones expanded.

Assay used: immunoSEQ multiplex PCR; TCRdb lists only in-frame clones, some missing. The sample lists some 110,000 clones, roughly 80% occurring once. The source was peripheral blood, collected from a patient treated with radiotherapy plus ipilimumab. This clonotype was sampled from a human donor with non-small cell lung cancer who had a partial response to radiotherapy plus ipilimumab.

The CDR3 sequence is CAWLKDRGRGYTF. DNA of the CDR3: TGTGCCTGGCTGAAAGACAGGGGGAGAGGCTACACCTTC. The V and J genes are TRBV30 and TRBJ1-2; 9 nucleotides line up with TRBD1. J lost 8 bases, V lost 5 bases, and 9 bases had no gene match. The CDR3 has 13 amino acids. CDR1 and CDR2 from the germline V gene are GTSNPN and SVGIG (reference sequence). Filled out from reference TRBV30 and TRBJ1-2, the complete variable domain reads SQTIHQWPATLVQPVGSPLSLECTVEGTSNPNLYWYRQAAGRGLQLLFYSVGIGQISSEVPQNLSASRPQDRQFILSSKKLLLSDSGFYLCAWLKDRGRGYTFGSGTRLTVV.